This is a list of T cell receptor beta chains from one sample in a study of blood T cell repertoires in COVID-19. Generated by immunoSEQ multiplex PCR, the TCRdb table keeps only in-frame clones and is missing some. The sample has about 170,000 clones, 82% seen once. The sample comprised peripheral blood. The receptors originated from a woman aged 70 to 79 with acute or convalescent COVID-19. Each CDR3 is given with its conserved first and last residue. The order of the fields is clone size, V gene, J gene, D gene, CDR3 protein, CDR3 DNA. D genes are given only for firm matches. Not every row has a clone size; where given, it reads once, few, many or a size class.

size: -
V: TRBV5-5
J: TRBJ1-1
D: TRBD1
CDR3: CASSLETGGYTEAFF
DNA: TGTGCCAGCAGCTTGGAAACAGGGGGCTACACTGAAGCTTTCTTT

size: -
V: TRBV27
J: TRBJ2-7
D: -
CDR3: CASSLAQSGVFGVLSNEQYF
DNA: TGTGCCAGCAGTCTCGCCCAGTCGGGGGTCTTCGGGGTGTTAAGCAACGAGCAGTACTTC

size: -
V: TRBV28
J: TRBJ2-5
D: TRBD1
CDR3: CASSGAGGKGETQYF
DNA: TGTGCCAGCAGCGGAGCAGGGGGAAAAGGGGAGACCCAGTACTTC

size: few
V: TRBV5-1
J: TRBJ1-1
D: TRBD1
CDR3: CASSLPLYPRDRAMNTEAFF
DNA: TGCGCCAGCAGCTTGCCATTATACCCCCGGGACAGGGCAATGAACACTGAAGCTTTCTTT

size: -
V: TRBV11-2
J: TRBJ2-7
D: TRBD1
CDR3: CASSLGTGGSGDEQYF
DNA: TGTGCCAGCAGCTTAGGTACAGGGGGCTCCGGGGACGAGCAGTACTTC

size: -
V: TRBV11-3
J: TRBJ2-3
D: -
CDR3: CASLRGLDTQYF
DNA: TGTGCCAGCCTTAGGGGCCTGGATACGCAGTATTTT

size: -
V: TRBV4-2
J: TRBJ2-7
D: TRBD1
CDR3: CASSQEDREVSQYF
DNA: TGTGCCAGCAGCCAAGAGGACAGGGAAGTTTCGCAGTACTTC

size: -
V: TRBV30
J: TRBJ1-5
D: TRBD1
CDR3: CAWSVFGTASNQPQHF
DNA: TGTGCCTGGAGTGTATTCGGGACAGCTAGCAATCAGCCCCAGCATTTT

size: -
V: TRBV24-1
J: TRBJ1-2
D: TRBD1
CDR3: CATSDPGQTYGYTF
DNA: TGTGCCACCAGCGACCCGGGACAGACCTATGGCTACACCTTC

size: few
V: TRBV30
J: TRBJ2-3
D: TRBD2
CDR3: CAWSNEYRIAGGGTDTQYF
DNA: TGTGCCTGGAGTAATGAATACAGGATAGCGGGAGGCGGCACAGATACGCAGTATTTT

size: few
V: TRBV5-6
J: TRBJ2-2
D: TRBD2
CDR3: CASSPGPTSGRRTGELFF
DNA: TGTGCCAGCAGTCCGGGGCCCACTAGCGGGAGGCGCACCGGGGAGCTGTTTTTT

size: -
V: TRBV4-3
J: TRBJ1-4
D: -
CDR3: CASSQEDRANEKLFF
DNA: TGCGCCAGCAGCCAGGAAGACAGAGCTAATGAAAAACTGTTTTTT

size: -
V: TRBV27
J: TRBJ1-5
D: TRBD1
CDR3: CASSRQGTTTGRPQHF
DNA: TGTGCCAGCAGTCGACAGGGGACCACCACCGGACGGCCCCAGCATTTT

size: -
V: TRBV28
J: TRBJ1-5
D: TRBD1
CDR3: CASSYETGKPSNQPQHF
DNA: TGTGCCAGCAGTTACGAGACAGGGAAACCTAGCAATCAGCCCCAGCATTTT

size: -
V: TRBV11-2
J: TRBJ2-1
D: -
CDR3: CASSRPGNEQFF
DNA: TGTGCCAGCAGCAGACCCGGGAATGAGCAGTTCTTC

size: few
V: TRBV6-6
J: TRBJ1-5
D: -
CDR3: CASSLQGTGQPQHF
DNA: TGTGCCAGCAGTCTACAGGGCACAGGTCAGCCCCAGCATTTT

size: -
V: TRBV18
J: TRBJ2-1
D: -
CDR3: CASSPPSNEQFF
DNA: TGTGCCAGCTCACCCCCTAGCAATGAGCAGTTCTTC

size: few
V: TRBV12-3/TRBV12-4
J: TRBJ1-6
D: -
CDR3: CASGSRNSPLHF
DNA: TGTGCCAGCGGTTCCAGGAATTCACCCCTCCACTTT

size: -
V: TRBV25-1
J: TRBJ1-2
D: TRBD1
CDR3: CASSVTGDYGYTF
DNA: TGTGCCAGCAGTGTGACAGGGGACTATGGCTACACCTTC

size: -
V: TRBV2
J: TRBJ2-7
D: -
CDR3: CAASRYSISYEQYF
DNA: TGTGCCGCTTCCCGGTACTCAATCTCCTACGAGCAGTACTTC